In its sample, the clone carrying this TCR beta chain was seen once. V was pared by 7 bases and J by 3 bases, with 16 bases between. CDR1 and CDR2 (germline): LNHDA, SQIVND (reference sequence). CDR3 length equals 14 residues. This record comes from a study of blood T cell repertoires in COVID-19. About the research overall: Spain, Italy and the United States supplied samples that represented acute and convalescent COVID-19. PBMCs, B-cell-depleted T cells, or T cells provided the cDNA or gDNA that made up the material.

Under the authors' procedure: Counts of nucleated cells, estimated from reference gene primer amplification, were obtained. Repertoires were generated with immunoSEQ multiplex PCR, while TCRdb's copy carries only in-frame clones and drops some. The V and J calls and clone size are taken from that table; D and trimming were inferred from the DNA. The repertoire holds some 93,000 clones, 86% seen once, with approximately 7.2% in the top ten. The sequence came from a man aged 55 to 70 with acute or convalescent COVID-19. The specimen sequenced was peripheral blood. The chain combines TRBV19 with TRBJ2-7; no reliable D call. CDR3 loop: CASTRFHTNYEQYF. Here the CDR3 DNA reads TGTGCCAGTACCCGTTTTCACACCAACTACGAGCAGTACTTC. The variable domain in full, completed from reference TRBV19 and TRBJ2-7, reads DGGITQSPKYLFRKEGQNVTLSCEQNLNHDAMYWYRQDPGQGLRLIYYSQIVNDFQKGDIAEGYSVSREKKESFPLTVTSAQKNPTAFYLCASTRFHTNYEQYFGPGTRLTVT.